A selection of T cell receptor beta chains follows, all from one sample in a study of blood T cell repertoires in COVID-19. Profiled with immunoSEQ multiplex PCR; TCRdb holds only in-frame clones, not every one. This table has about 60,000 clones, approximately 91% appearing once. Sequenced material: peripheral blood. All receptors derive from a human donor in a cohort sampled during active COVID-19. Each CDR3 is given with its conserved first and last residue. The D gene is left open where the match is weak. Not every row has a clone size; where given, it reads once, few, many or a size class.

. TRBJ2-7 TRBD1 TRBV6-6 TGTGCCAGCAGTTACGGGGGGACAGGGGCCTACGAGCAGTACTTC CASSYGGTGAYEQYF
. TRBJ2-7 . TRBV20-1 TGCAGTGCTCAAAACGGGTACGAGCAGTACTTC CSAQNGYEQYF
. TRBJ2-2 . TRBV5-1 TGCGCCAGCAGCTTGAGTACGGAGACCGGGGAGCTGTTTTTT CASSLSTETGELFF
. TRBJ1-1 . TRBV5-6 TGTGCCAGCAGCCGAATGACAGGAGTGAACACTGAAGCTTTCTTT CASSRMTGVNTEAFF
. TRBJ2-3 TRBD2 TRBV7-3 TGTGCCAGCGGGGAGACTAGCTCGGCAGATACGCAGTATTTT CASGETSSADTQYF
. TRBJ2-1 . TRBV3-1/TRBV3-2 TGTGCCAGCAGCCAAACAAGAGAGCAGTTCTTC CASSQTREQFF
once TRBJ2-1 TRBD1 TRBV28 TGTGCCAGCAGTGATCCGGGACAGGGGACCTACAATGAGCAGTTCTTC CASSDPGQGTYNEQFF
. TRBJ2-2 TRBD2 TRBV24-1 TGTGCCACCAGTGACCCTAGCGGGAGGTGGGCCGGGGAGCTGTTTTTT CATSDPSGRWAGELFF
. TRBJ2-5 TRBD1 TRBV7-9 TGTGCCAGCAGCCCTGGACAGGGGGCAGAGACCCAGTACTTC CASSPGQGAETQYF
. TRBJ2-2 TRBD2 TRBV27 TGTGCCAGCAGTAAACTAGCGGAGGCGGGGACCGGGGAGCTGTTTTTT CASSKLAEAGTGELFF
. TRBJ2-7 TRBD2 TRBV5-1 TGCGCCAGCAGCCCCCCGGGGGGGCCCTACGAGCAGTACTTC CASSPPGGPYEQYF
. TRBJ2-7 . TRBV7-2 TGTGCCAGCAGCTTATCTCCAGGAGGGTACGAGCAGTACTTC CASSLSPGGYEQYF
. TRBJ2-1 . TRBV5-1 TGCGCCAGCAGCTCGGGGCGGGGCAGGGATGAGCAGTTCTTC CASSSGRGRDEQFF
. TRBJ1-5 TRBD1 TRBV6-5 TGTGCCAGCAGTTACTCCACAGGGGGCGGTCAGCCCCAGCATTTT CASSYSTGGGQPQHF
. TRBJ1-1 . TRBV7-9 TGTGCCAGCAGCTTAGGAGACACGGCAGCTTTCTTT CASSLGDTAAFF
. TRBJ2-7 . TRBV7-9 TGTGCCAGCAGCTTATTGTCAGGGGACCCCTCCAAGCAGTACTTC CASSLLSGDPSKQYF
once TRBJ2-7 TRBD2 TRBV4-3 TGCGCCAGCAGCCCCGGGAGGGGCCTGACCTACGAGCAGTACTTC CASSPGRGLTYEQYF
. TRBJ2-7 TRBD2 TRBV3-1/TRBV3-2 TGTGCCAGCAGCCAAGTCGGGGGGGCCTCCTACGAGCAGTACTTC CASSQVGGASYEQYF
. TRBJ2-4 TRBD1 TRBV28 TGTGCCAGCACGACAGGGGTTCGCATTCAGTACTTC CASTTGVRIQYF
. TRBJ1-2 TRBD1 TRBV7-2 TGTGCCAGCAGCACCTCCGGACAGGGACCCTATGGCTACACCTTC CASSTSGQGPYGYTF